This entry is about one TCR beta chain. Its antigen is not identified. This specimen comes from a study of identical twins. Regarding the study as a whole: Out-of-frame alpha sequences shared between twins exhibited an excess of low generation probability.

The CDR3 loop spans 14 amino acids. V was cut by 6 bases and J by 0 bases, with 12 bases left in between. Germline loops: CDR1 MNHEY, CDR2 SMNVEV (reference sequence). TCRdb independently ran MiXCR on the 5' RACE reads; one entry per CDR3 protein. Among about 570,000 distinct CDR3 sequences, 7.5% to 10% were seen once, and the ten largest hold roughly 3%. The sample was also reused in another study, on yellow fever vaccine responses in identical twins. From that study: Among the twins, the vaccine T cell response reportedly seemed partly convergent and partly personalized.

The receptor comes from a woman aged 18-30 years in good health. Sequencing was done on a sample of PBMCs. The V call is TRBV27, the J call TRBJ2-7, with D perhaps matching TRBD2 (6 bases). In DNA form, the CDR3 reads TGTGCCAGCAGATGGGACTTATCCTCCTACGAGCAGTACTTC. Protein product: CASRWDLSSYEQYF.